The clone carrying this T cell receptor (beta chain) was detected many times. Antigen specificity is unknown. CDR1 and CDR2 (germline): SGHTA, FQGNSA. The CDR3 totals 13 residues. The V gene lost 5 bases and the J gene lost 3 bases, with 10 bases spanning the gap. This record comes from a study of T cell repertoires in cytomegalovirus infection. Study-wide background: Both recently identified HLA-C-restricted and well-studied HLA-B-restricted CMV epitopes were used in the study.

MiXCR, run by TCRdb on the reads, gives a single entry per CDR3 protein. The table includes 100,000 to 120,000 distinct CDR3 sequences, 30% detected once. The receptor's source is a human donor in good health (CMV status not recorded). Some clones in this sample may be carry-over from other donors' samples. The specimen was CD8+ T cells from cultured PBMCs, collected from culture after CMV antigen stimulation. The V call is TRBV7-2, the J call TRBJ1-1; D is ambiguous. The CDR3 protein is CASSAPRYTEAFF. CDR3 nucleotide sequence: TGTGCCAGCAGCGCTCCCAGGTACACTGAAGCTTTCTTT.